This TCR beta chain was found in a study of shared clonotypes between healthy human individuals. For the study at large: The donor pool was made up of two women and a few men aged 18 to 49.

The CDR3 contains 16 residues. From germline, CDR1 is SEHNR and CDR2 FQNEAQ (reference sequence). Trimming took 1 base from V and 3 from J; bases not matched to a gene: 4. The study ran the assay at deep level. The material for each subset, its genomic DNA, was split evenly across several immunoSEQ plates. Repertoires were generated with immunoSEQ multiplex PCR, while TCRdb's copy carries only in-frame clones and drops some. The table lists fewer than 600,000 clones, around 81% of them singletons, with 12% in the top ten. Each donor was a Caucasian adult residing in Nashville, Tennessee. The sequence was obtained from a woman aged 40-49 years in good health. Some clones in this sample may be carry-over from other donors' samples. The sequenced material came from PBMCs. This rearrangement joins TRBV7-9 to TRBJ2-3, with TRBD2 identical over 10 bases. This chain's CDR3 is CASSLGSSGGTDTQYF. Here the CDR3 DNA reads TGTGCCAGCAGCTTAGGGTCTAGCGGGGGAACAGATACGCAGTATTTT. The full variable domain, completed using reference TRBV7-9 and TRBJ2-3, is DTGVSQNPRHKITKRGQNVTFRCDPISEHNRLYWYRQTLGQGPEFLTYFQNEAQLEKSRLLSDRFSAERPKGSFSTLEIQRTEQGDSAMYLCASSLGSSGGTDTQYFGPGTRLTVL.